Sequencing of this T cell receptor (beta chain) was carried out in a study of human T cells and chemical hapten exposure. Study overall: In the sensitization step, 2% DPC was placed on about 2 cm by about 2 cm of upper inner arm skin. All through the roughly 25-week study, the scalp of each patient received diphenylcyclopropenone doses weekly. Study outcomes and limitations: Donors' alopecia may make their immune response differ from healthy people's.

Specified time point: patch test 1, 2 weeks after DPC sensitization. Treatment specified: therapeutic diphenylcyclopropenone sensitization with weekly scalp DPC. Blood sampling occurred before each patch-test application. On this clonotype: Its target is not known.

This CDR3 region has 14 residues. With 2 bases removed from V and 4 bases from J, the gap between germline ends came to 9 bases. The germline V gene has CDR1 LGHDT and CDR2 YNNKEL (reference sequence). TCRdb re-called the RACE reads with MiXCR, one entry per CDR3 protein. This sample has about 120,000 distinct CDR3 sequences, with about 12% found just once. The TCR was taken from a woman aged 45-60 years with alopecia areata. Some clones in this sample may be carry-over from other donors' samples. The sample consisted of whole blood, taken in connection with sensitization to the hapten diphenylcyclopropenone (DPC). This rearrangement joins TRBV3-1 to TRBJ2-1; D is unclear. CDR3 nucleotide sequence: TGTGCCAGCAGCCAATCTCTCAATTACAATGAGCAGTTCTTC. It codes for CASSQSLNYNEQFF.